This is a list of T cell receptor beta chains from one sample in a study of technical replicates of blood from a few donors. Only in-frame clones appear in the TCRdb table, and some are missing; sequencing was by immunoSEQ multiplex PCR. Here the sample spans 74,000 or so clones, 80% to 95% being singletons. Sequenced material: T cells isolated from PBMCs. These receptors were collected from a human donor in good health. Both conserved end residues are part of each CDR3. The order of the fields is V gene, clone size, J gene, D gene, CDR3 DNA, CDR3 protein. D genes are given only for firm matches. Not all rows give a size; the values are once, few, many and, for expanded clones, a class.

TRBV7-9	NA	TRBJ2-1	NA	TGTGCCAGCAGCCTCGACAATGAGCAGTTCTTC	CASSLDNEQFF
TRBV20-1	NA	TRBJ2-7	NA	TGCAGTGGGACCGGGGCCTACGAGCAGTACTTC	CSGTGAYEQYF
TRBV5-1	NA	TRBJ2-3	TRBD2	TGCGCCAGCAGCTTCTCCGGACTAGCGGGTACAGATACGCAGTATTTT	CASSFSGLAGTDTQYF
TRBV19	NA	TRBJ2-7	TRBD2	TGTGCCAGTAGTATGTCTAGCGGAGCCTACGAGCAGTACTTC	CASSMSSGAYEQYF
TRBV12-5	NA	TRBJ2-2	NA	TGTGCTAGTGGTTTAACTTGGGACACGATGAACACCGGGGAGCTGTTTTTT	CASGLTWDTMNTGELFF
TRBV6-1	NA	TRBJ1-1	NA	TGTGCCAGCAGTGTAAACAGGGACGGCACTGAAGCTTTCTTT	CASSVNRDGTEAFF
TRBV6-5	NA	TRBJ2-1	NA	TGTGCCACACAGCGTCCTAGAGCGGACAATGAGCAGTTCTTC	CATQRPRADNEQFF
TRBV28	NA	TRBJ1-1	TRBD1	TGTGCCAGCAGTTTATCACCAGGGGGGAACACTGAAGCTTTCTTT	CASSLSPGGNTEAFF
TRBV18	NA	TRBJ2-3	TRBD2	TGTGCCAGCTCACCGACGATAGCGGGGGGCACAGATACGCAGTATTTT	CASSPTIAGGTDTQYF
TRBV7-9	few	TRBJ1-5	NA	TGTGCCAGCAGCCCCGACAGTTTGACCCAGCATTTT	CASSPDSLTQHF
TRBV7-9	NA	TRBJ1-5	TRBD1	TGTGCCAGCAGCCGGACAGGGGATCAGCCCCAGCATTTT	CASSRTGDQPQHF
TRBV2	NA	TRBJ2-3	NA	TGTGCCAGCAGCGCACGGGGAGATACGCAGTATTTT	CASSARGDTQYF
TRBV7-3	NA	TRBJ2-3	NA	TGTGCCAGCAGCTTAACTGGAGGGCGAGATACGCAGTATTTT	CASSLTGGRDTQYF
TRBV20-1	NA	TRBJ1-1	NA	TGCAGTGCTAGACAGGGCACTGAAGCTTTCTTT	CSARQGTEAFF
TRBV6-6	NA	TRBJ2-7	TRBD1	TGTGCCAGCAGCAACCAAGGACAGGGGCAATACGAGCAGTACTTC	CASSNQGQGQYEQYF
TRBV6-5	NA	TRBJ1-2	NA	TGTGCCAGCAGTTACTCGCGGAGTTCCTATGGCTACACCTTC	CASSYSRSSYGYTF
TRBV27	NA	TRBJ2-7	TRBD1	TGTGCCAGCAGTCAGGACAGGGGTGGCTACGAGCAGTACTTC	CASSQDRGGYEQYF
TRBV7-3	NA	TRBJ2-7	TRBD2	TGTGCCAGCAGCTTATTAGCGGGAGGCGGACTCCACGAGCAGTACTTC	CASSLLAGGGLHEQYF
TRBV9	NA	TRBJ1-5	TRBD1	TGTGCCAGCAGCGTAGGACAGGGGAGTTGGCAGCCCCAGCATTTT	CASSVGQGSWQPQHF
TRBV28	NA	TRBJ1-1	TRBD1	TGTGCCAGCAGTTTTACCAGATATCAGGACAGGGATACTGAAGCTTTCTTT	CASSFTRYQDRDTEAFF
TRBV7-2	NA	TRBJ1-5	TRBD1	TGTGCCAGCAGCCCTGTGGGGACAGGACTCTTGTATCAGCCCCAGCATTTT	CASSPVGTGLLYQPQHF
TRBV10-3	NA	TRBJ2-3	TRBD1	TGTGCCATCAGTGAGGGACAGGGCTACTCTAGCACAGATACGCAGTATTTT	CAISEGQGYSSTDTQYF
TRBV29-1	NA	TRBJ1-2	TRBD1	TGCAGCGCCATAGGGACAGGGGGAGAAGCAATTTATGGCTACACCTTC	CSAIGTGGEAIYGYTF
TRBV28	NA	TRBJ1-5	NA	TGTGCCAGCAGTTTCGTAAATCAGCCCCAGCATTTT	CASSFVNQPQHF
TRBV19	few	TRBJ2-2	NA	TGTGCCAGTAAAGCAGAGGCGGGCTTCACCGGGGAGCTGTTTTTT	CASKAEAGFTGELFF
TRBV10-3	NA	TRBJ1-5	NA	TGTGCCATCAGCCCAGGGGTGGATCAGCCCCAGCATTTT	CAISPGVDQPQHF
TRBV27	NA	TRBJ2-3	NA	TGTGCCAGCAGCCCCGTATCCGGTTTCACAGATACGCAGTATTTT	CASSPVSGFTDTQYF
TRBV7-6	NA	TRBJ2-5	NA	TGTGCCAGCAGCTTATCATTGGAGACCCAGTACTTC	CASSLSLETQYF